There are many counts of the clone carrying this T cell receptor (beta chain). The data belong to a study of molecular identifiers for immune sequencing clone quantification. TCRdb reanalysed the PCR reads using MiXCR and keeps one entry per CDR3 protein. Of about 36,000 distinct CDR3 sequences listed, less than 20% are singletons. The junction had 4 bases not matched to a gene; V was cut back by 0 bases and J by 2 bases. The V gene's germline CDR1 is LGHNA and CDR2 YSLEER. The CDR3 consists of 16 residues. The sample consisted of naive CD8+ T cells from blood, with Jurkat cell RNA spiked in. Regarding subset: FACS-sorted CD8+CD4-CCR7+CD45RA+ naive T cells. This chain connects TRBV4-3 to TRBJ2-3; 8 bases match TRBD1. This sequence was found in a human donor in good health. Some libraries in this study had Jurkat cell RNA spiked in. In DNA, the CDR3 is TGCGCCAGCAGCCAAGACTGGGGACAGGACACAGATACGCAGTATTTT. This gives the protein CASSQDWGQDTDTQYF.